The entry below gives a single T cell receptor beta chain sequence along with its context. This clonotype was detected ten times or more. Its antigen specificity is not known. Base qualities are not provided; no much larger clone lies one nucleotide away. From its cysteine to its phenylalanine, the CDR3 spans 12 amino acids. The only DNA kept is the CDR3, 36 bases in frame from the first base. The V end loses 6 bases and the J end loses 1 base, and a stretch of 5 bases separates them. The data stem from a study of type 1 regulatory T cells (dated by TCRdb to the early 2020s). About the study as a whole: An in vitro protocol by which a Tr1-enriched, alloantigen-specific CD4 T cell product named T-allo10 was generated was characterized in the study. T-allo10 was being evaluated clinically in patients with hematological malignancies who were receiving allogeneic hematopoietic stem cell transplantation. The full study reports these points: Compared with non-Tr1 cells, Tr1 cells had a narrower TCR repertoire, and the study took this difference to reflect clonal expansion driven by alloantigen.

Sequenced on an Illumina MiSeq. TCRdb cleaned the public reads at Q25 with fastp, built clones with MiXCR and kept in-frame beta chains. Rows with a matching CDR3 protein are joined into one entry that keeps the most common DNA and genes. For this sample there are about 62,000 distinct CDR3 sequences; less than 65% appear just once. About 2% of the sample belongs to the ten largest clones. This TCR derives from a human donor in good health. The chain is assembled from TRBV12-3 or TRBV12-4 and TRBJ2-3; no confident D gene assignment can be made. Sequences were obtained from cultured non-Tr1 T cells, either the whole culture or a sorted T cell fraction (not recorded which). The cell subset or site label on this specimen signifies: non-Tr1 population from the T-allo10 product. The DNA reads as follows: TGTGCCAGCAGCCGCCGCACAGATACGCAGTATTTT. The resulting protein is CASSRRTDTQYF.